These 18 T cell receptor beta chains were sequenced from one sample in a study of shared T cell receptors in the human thymus (dated by TCRdb to the early 2020s). Library construction relied on the immunoSEQ multiplex PCR assay. TCRdb took this table from immuneACCESS and kept in-frame rearrangements with V and J called. Such tables lack part of the clones; where checked against another copy, unresolved V genes explain under half of the gap, and the rest is unexplained. This sample has 640,000 or so clones in its table, and 70% to 90% of those were observed once. Together, the top ten hold under 0.01% of the sample. This same sample was also part of a study on human thymus T cells.

The sample taken for sequencing was thymocytes. Receptor source: a boy in the first two years of life with a congenital heart defect. Donor details come from another sample of the same person, matched by shared clones.

This clone was seen more than once but under ten times. This sequence joins TRBV9 and TRBJ2-5, with 11 bases lining up with TRBD1. Unmatched junction bases numbered 6, after V lost 4 bases and J lost 1 base. Germline CDR1 is SGDLS and CDR2 is YYNGEE. This CDR3 comprises 16 residues. The DNA for the CDR3 is TGTGCCAGCAGCCCATGGGACAGGGGGGCCCAAGAGACCCAGTACTTC. The encoded protein is CASSPWDRGAQETQYF. Supplemented by reference TRBV9 and TRBJ2-5, the full variable domain reads DSGVTQTPKHLITATGQRVTLRCSPRSGDLSVYWYQQSLDQGLQFLIQYYNGEERAKGNILERFSAQQFPDLHSELNLSSLELGDSALYFCASSPWDRGAQETQYFGPGTRLLVL.

V is TRBV28 and J is TRBJ2-7; D unresolved. This CDR3 region has 14 residues. The V gene's germline CDR1 is MDHEN and CDR2 SYDVKM. V was cut by 2 bases and J by 0 bases, with 8 bases left in between. The CDR3 nucleotides read TGTGCCAGCAGTTTAAAACAGAGCTCCTACGAGCAGTACTTC. Residues: CASSLKQSSYEQYF.

V gene TRBV11-2 combines with J gene TRBJ2-1; TRBD2 matches 11 bases. The CDR3 runs 15 residues. The junction had 6 bases not matched to a gene; V was cut back by 6 bases and J by 5 bases. Germline values: CDR1 SGHAT, CDR2 FQNNGV. Here the CDR3 reads CASSPGLAGDNEQFF. The CDR3 bases are TGTGCCAGCAGTCCCGGACTAGCGGGCGACAATGAGCAGTTCTTC.

The chain recombines TRBV5-1 with TRBJ2-5; D is unclear. V was cut by 0 bases and J by 2 bases, with 11 bases left in between. Germline values: CDR1 SGHRS, CDR2 YFSETQ. This CDR3 contains 15 residues. CDR3 nucleotide sequence: TGCGCCAGCAGCTTGGCCGAACTTCATCAAGAGACCCAGTACTTC. This translates into CASSLAELHQETQYF.

V usage is TRBV27 and J usage is TRBJ2-2, with 9 bases lining up with TRBD2. This CDR3 has 16 residues. Germline lookup yields CDR1 MNHEY and CDR2 SMNVEV (reference sequence). Trimming cost V 6 bases and J 1 base; bases outside gene matches: 6. CDR3 protein: CASRRGSGRNTGELFF. For the CDR3, the DNA is TGTGCCAGCAGACGTGGTAGCGGGAGGAACACCGGGGAGCTGTTTTTT.

In its sample, this clone was seen once. The chain uses TRBV6-5 and TRBJ2-1; 10 bases agree with TRBD1. Trimming cost V 4 bases and J 5 bases; bases outside gene matches: 8. Per germline, CDR1 MNHEY and CDR2 SVGAGI. CDR3 size: 16 residues. CDR3 sequence reads: CASSFGQGVGNNEQFF. The CDR3 bases are TGTGCCAGCAGTTTCGGACAGGGGGTAGGAAACAATGAGCAGTTCTTC.

V is TRBV4-1 and J is TRBJ1-5; weak D call: TRBD1 (5 bases). The V gene lost 2 bases and the J gene lost 3 bases, with 14 bases spanning the gap. The CDR3 contains 16 residues. The germline V gene has CDR1 MGHRA and CDR2 YSYEKL. CDR3 nucleotides: TGCGCCAGCAGCCAAACTTCCGCGGGGGACAATCAGCCCCAGCATTTT. Protein sequence: CASSQTSAGDNQPQHF.

This sequence joins TRBV9 and TRBJ1-3, with 7 bases matching TRBD1. With 0 bases clipped from V and 0 bases from J, the junction kept 9 bases outside the gene matches. This CDR3 has 18 residues. Germline V gives CDR1 SGDLS, CDR2 YYNGEE. The CDR3 sequence: CASSVDEGGPFSGNTIYF. For the CDR3, the DNA is TGTGCCAGCAGCGTAGATGAAGGGGGCCCTTTCTCTGGAAACACCATATATTTT.

The J gene is TRBJ1-5, the V gene TRBV18; 11 bases align to TRBD1. The CDR3 sequence is 14 residues long. The J segment lost 9 bases and the V segment lost 6 bases, leaving 7 bases of the junction unmatched. Germline-derived CDR1 and CDR2 are KGHSH and LQKENI. CDR3 bases: TGTGCCAGCTCCCGGACAGGGGGCATCGGGCCCCAGCATTTT. The encoded protein is CASSRTGGIGPQHF.

This clone was seen a handful of times. The chain combines TRBV19 with TRBJ2-1, with D tentatively TRBD2 (5 bases). The V and J ends lost 2 bases and 6 bases respectively, with 11 bases between them. Germline V gene sequence: CDR1 LNHDA, CDR2 SQIVND (reference sequence). The CDR3 spans 14 residues. As DNA, the CDR3 is TGTGCCAGTAGTATAATACTAGGTTCCAATGAGCAGTTCTTC. As protein: CASSIILGSNEQFF.

The chain recombines TRBV5-1 with TRBJ1-2, with no clear D. Germline V CDR1 and CDR2: SGHRS, YFSETQ. Trimming took 0 bases from V and 0 from J, leaving 9 bases between them. The CDR3 runs to 15 residues. The CDR3 reads CASSLDGGSNYGYTF. As DNA, the CDR3 is TGCGCCAGCAGCTTGGATGGAGGTTCTAACTATGGCTACACCTTC.

This chain uses TRBV5-6 with TRBJ2-7, with 9 bases lining up with TRBD1. Germline loops: CDR1 SGHDT, CDR2 YYEEEE. This CDR3 has 16 residues. Unmatched junction bases numbered 9, after V lost 2 bases and J lost 3 bases. CDR3 sequence: CASSFRDRERDYEQYF. Written as DNA, the CDR3 is TGTGCCAGCAGCTTCCGGGACAGGGAGAGGGACTACGAGCAGTACTTC.

DNA for the CDR3: TGTGCCTCGGCGGAGGGGGCGCGAAACTATGGCTACACCTTC. Translated: CASAEGARNYGYTF. The rearrangement links TRBV10-3 to TRBJ1-2; 7 bases match TRBD1. CDR3 length: 14 residues. Germline V gene lookup returns CDR1 ENHRY and CDR2 SYGVKD. The ends lost 11 bases at V and 2 bases at J; junction bases unmatched: 11.

V usage is TRBV4-1 and J usage is TRBJ1-1; D is possibly TRBD1 (6 bases). Trimming left V 2 bases short and J 3 bases short, with 10 bases between. Germline CDR1 reads MGHRA; CDR2 reads YSYEKL. This CDR3 has 14 amino acids. CDR3 region: CASSQFPGDTEAFF. For the CDR3, the DNA is TGCGCCAGCAGCCAATTCCCAGGGGACACTGAAGCTTTCTTT.

For this clone: Within the sample, other DNA sequences also encode this same CDR3. V gene TRBV5-4 combines with J gene TRBJ2-3; D gene uncertain. This CDR3 spans 11 amino acids. Trimming cost V 2 bases and J 6 bases, with 4 bases left between them. In germline, CDR1 is SGHNT, CDR2 YYREEE (reference sequence). CDR3 in amino acids: CASSFLDTQYF. For the CDR3, the DNA is TGTGCCAGCAGCTTCCTGGATACGCAGTATTTT.

The genes are TRBV4-3 and TRBJ2-1, with 10 bases aligning to TRBD2. Germline V lookup: CDR1 LGHNA, CDR2 YSLEER. V dropped 1 base and J dropped 8; count of bases not matched to a gene: 14. The CDR3 runs 18 residues. In DNA form, the CDR3 reads TGCGCCAGCAGCCAAGTTATCCAGCGGGGGGGCCCGAGGCATGAGCAGTTCTTC. Protein product: CASSQVIQRGGPRHEQFF.

The chain combines TRBV6-6 with TRBJ2-7; possibly TRBD1 for D (6 bases). V was cut by 0 bases and J by 3 bases, with 15 bases left in between. There are 16 residues in the CDR3. Germline V CDR1 and CDR2: MNHNY, SVGAGI (reference sequence). The CDR3 DNA reads TGTGCCAGCAGTTACTCGAAGGACCAGGGGCTCTACGAGCAGTACTTC. Translation: CASSYSKDQGLYEQYF.

CDR3 DNA: TGTGCCTGGTTGGACAATCGACACTACGAGCAGTACTTC. Its protein is CAWLDNRHYEQYF. The rearrangement joins TRBV30 to TRBJ2-7; D is perhaps TRBD1 (5 bases). The CDR3 has 13 residues. Germline V gene sequence: CDR1 GTSNPN, CDR2 SVGIG (reference sequence). Trimming took 5 bases from V and 3 from J, leaving 14 bases between them.